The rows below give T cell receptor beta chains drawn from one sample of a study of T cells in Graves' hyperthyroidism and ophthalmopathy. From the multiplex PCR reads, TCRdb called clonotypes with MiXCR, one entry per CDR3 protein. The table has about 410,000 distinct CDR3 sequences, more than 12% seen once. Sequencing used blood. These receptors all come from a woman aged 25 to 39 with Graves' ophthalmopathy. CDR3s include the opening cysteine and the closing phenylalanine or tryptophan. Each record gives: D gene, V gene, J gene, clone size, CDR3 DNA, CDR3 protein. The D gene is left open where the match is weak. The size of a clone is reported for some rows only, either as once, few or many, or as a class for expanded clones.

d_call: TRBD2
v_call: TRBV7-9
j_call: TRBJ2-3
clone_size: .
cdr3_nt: TGTGCCAGCAGCTTAATGGGACTAGCGGGGGGGTCAAAAGATACGCAGTATTTT
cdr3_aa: CASSLMGLAGGSKDTQYF

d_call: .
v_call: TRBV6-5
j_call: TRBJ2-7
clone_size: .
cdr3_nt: TGTGCCAGCAGTGAAATCTACGAGCAGTACTTC
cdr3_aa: CASSEIYEQYF

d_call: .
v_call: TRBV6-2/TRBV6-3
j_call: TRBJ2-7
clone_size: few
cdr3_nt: TGTGCCAGCAGTTTGGGGCCGACCTACGAGCAGTACTTC
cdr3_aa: CASSLGPTYEQYF

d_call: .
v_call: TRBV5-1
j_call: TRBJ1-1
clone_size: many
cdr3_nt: TGCGCCAGCAGCTTGGGTGTCTCGGACACTGAAGCTTTCTTT
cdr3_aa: CASSLGVSDTEAFF

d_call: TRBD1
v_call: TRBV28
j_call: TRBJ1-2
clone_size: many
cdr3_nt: TGTGCCAGCCGACAGGGGGCGCGCGGCTACACCTTC
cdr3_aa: CASRQGARGYTF

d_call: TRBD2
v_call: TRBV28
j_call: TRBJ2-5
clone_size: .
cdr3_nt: TGTGCCAGCGGGACTCGACGGACTAGCGGGGGGTGGTTAGAGACCCAGTACTTC
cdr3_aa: CASGTRRTSGGWLETQYF

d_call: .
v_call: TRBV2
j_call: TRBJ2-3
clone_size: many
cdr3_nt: TGTGCCAGCATTGGTCCAGATACGCAGTATTTT
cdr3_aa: CASIGPDTQYF

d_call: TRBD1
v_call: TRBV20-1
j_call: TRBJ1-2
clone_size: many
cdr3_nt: TGCAGTGCTAGAGAAATCTTACAGGGGGATGGCTACACCTTC
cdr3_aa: CSAREILQGDGYTF

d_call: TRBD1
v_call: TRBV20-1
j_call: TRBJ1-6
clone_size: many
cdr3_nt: TGCAGTGCTCTAGAGGGGACAGGGGGTTTTAGGACCTATAATTCACCCCTCCACTTT
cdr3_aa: CSALEGTGGFRTYNSPLHF

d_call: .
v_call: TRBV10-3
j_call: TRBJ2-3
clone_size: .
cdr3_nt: TGTGCCATCATCTCGGCGGGTACGCAGTATTTT
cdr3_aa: CAIISAGTQYF

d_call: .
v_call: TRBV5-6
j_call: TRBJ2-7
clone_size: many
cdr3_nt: TGTGCCAGCAGCGGAACAGGGACCTTCTACGAGCAGTACTTC
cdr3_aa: CASSGTGTFYEQYF

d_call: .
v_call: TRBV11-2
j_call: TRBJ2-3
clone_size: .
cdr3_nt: TGTGCCAGCAGTTTTTCCCCCATGGATACGCAGTATTTT
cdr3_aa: CASSFSPMDTQYF

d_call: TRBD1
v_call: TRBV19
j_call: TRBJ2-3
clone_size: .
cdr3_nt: TGTGCCAGCGGCGGGCAGGGGGCTTTAGATACGCAGTATTTT
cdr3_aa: CASGGQGALDTQYF

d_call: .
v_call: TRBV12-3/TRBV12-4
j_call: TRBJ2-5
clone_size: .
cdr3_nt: TGTGCCAGCAGCCAACGACAGTCCCACCAAGAGACCCAGTACTTC
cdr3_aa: CASSQRQSHQETQYF

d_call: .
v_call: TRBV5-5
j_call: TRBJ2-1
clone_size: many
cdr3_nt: TGTGCCAGCAGCTTAACAGCGAAGATAGCCGGGCCAGATGAGCAGTTCTTC
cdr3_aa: CASSLTAKIAGPDEQFF

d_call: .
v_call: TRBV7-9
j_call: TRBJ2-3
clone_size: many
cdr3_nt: TGTGCCAGCAGCCACGTACCAGATACGCAGTATTTT
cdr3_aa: CASSHVPDTQYF

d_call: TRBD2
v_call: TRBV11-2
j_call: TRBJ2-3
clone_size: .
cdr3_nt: TGTGCCAGCAGCTTAGAACTAGCGGGAGATATTTTCGATACGCAGTATTTT
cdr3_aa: CASSLELAGDIFDTQYF

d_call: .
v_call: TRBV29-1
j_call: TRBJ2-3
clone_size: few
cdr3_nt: TGCAGCGTTGAAGATCTCGATCCCGCAGATACGCAGTATTTT
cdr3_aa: CSVEDLDPADTQYF

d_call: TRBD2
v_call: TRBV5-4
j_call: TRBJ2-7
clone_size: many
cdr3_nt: TGTGCCAGCAGCCCATCCGGGACTAGCGGGGACTACGAGCAGTACTTC
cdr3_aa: CASSPSGTSGDYEQYF

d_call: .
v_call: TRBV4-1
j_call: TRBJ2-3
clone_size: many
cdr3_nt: TGCGCCAGCAGCCAAGAATCAGGAGGGGGAACAGATACGCAGTATTTT
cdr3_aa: CASSQESGGGTDTQYF

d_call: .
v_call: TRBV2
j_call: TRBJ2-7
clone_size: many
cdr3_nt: TGTGCCAGCAGTGAAGTGACAGTCGACGAGCAGTACTTC
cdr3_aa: CASSEVTVDEQYF

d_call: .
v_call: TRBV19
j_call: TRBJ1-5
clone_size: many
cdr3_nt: TGTGCCAGTATCGGAGGGGTGGGCAATCAGCCCCAGCATTTT
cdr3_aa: CASIGGVGNQPQHF

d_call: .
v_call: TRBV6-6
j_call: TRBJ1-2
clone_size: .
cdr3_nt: TGTGCCAGCAGTTACACGAACTATGGCTACACCTTC
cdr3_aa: CASSYTNYGYTF

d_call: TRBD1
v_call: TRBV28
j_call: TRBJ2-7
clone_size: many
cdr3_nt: TGTGCCACCCTAGGACAGGGTGAGTCCTACGAGCAGTACTTC
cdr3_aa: CATLGQGESYEQYF

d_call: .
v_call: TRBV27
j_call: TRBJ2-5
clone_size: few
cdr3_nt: TGTGCCAGCAGTTTCGGCCCGTACCAAGAGACCCAGTACTTC
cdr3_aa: CASSFGPYQETQYF

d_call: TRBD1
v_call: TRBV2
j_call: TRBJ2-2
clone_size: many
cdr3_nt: TGTGCCAGCAGTGAAGCTTTTGGACAGGGCCCCGGGGAGCTGTTTTTT
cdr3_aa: CASSEAFGQGPGELFF

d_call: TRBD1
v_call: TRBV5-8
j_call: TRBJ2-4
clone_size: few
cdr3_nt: TGTGCCAGCAGTGACAGGGGGGAAAACATTCAGTACTTC
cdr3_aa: CASSDRGENIQYF

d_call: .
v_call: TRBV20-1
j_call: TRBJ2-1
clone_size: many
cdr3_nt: TGCAGTGCTAGAAACGGTGAGCAGTTCTTC
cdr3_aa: CSARNGEQFF

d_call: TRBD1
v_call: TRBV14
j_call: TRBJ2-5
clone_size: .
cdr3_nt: TGTGCCAGCAGCCCCTACCCCCCCGGACAGGGGAAGGAGACCCAGTACTTC
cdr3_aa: CASSPYPPGQGKETQYF

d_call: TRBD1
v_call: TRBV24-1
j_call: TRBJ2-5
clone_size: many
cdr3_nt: TGTGCCACCAGTGAAACCGGGACAGGAGACCAAGAGACCCAGTACTTC
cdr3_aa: CATSETGTGDQETQYF

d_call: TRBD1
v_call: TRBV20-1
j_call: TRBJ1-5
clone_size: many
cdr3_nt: TGCAGTGCTAGAGATAGGGGGACAGGGGGGAATCAGCCCCAGCATTTT
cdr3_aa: CSARDRGTGGNQPQHF

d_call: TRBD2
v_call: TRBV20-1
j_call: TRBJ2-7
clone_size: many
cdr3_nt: TGCAGTGCTAGAGAGCGGACTAGCGGGGGAATGAGAGAGCAGTACTTC
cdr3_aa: CSARERTSGGMREQYF

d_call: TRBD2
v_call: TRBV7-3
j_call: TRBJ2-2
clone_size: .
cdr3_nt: TGTGCCAGCAGCTCTGGACTAGCGGGGGTGCCGAGAAACGGGGAGCTGTTTTTT
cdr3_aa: CASSSGLAGVPRNGELFF

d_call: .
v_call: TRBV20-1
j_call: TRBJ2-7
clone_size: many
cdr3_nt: TGCAGTGCCACACCCGCTAGCGACAGCTCCTACGAGCAGTACTTC
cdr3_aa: CSATPASDSSYEQYF

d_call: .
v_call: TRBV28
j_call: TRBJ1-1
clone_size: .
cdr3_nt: TGTGCCAGCAGTCAAACAAGTGCGCGGGCTGAAGCTTTCTTT
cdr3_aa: CASSQTSARAEAFF

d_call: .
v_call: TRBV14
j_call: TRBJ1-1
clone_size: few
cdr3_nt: TGTGCCAGCAGCTCACGTCCAGGGAGGGCTGGGGACACTGAAGCTTTCTTT
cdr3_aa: CASSSRPGRAGDTEAFF

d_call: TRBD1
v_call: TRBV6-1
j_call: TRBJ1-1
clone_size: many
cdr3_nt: TGTGCCAGCATTGACAGGGGTATCGGCACTGAAGCTTTCTTT
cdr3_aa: CASIDRGIGTEAFF

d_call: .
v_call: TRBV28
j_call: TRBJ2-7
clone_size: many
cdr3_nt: TGTGCCAGCAGTCGGACAGACTTCTCCTACGAGCAGTACTTC
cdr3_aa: CASSRTDFSYEQYF

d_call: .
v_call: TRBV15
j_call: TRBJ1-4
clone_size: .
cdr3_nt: TGTGCCACCAGCAGAGATGCGGGGGAGTCAAAACTGTTTTTT
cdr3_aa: CATSRDAGESKLFF

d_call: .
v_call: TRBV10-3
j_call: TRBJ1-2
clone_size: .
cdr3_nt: TGTGCCATCGAGACTGCACAGGGTGGCTGCACCTTC
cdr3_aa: CAIETAQGGCTF

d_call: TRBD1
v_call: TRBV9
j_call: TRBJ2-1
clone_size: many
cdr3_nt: TGTGCCAGCAGCGTGACAGGGGAATACAATGAGCAGTTCTTC
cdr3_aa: CASSVTGEYNEQFF